This passage covers 31 T cell receptor beta chains from one sample sequenced in a study of T cell responses to AZD1222 COVID-19 vaccine. Sequencing used immunoSEQ multiplex PCR; TCRdb keeps in-frame clones, though not all of them. The data show about 140,000 clones, about nine tenths seen once. The material was peripheral blood, obtained on day 0 of AZD1222 vaccination. The receptors shown here come from an adult in good health.

The chain recombines TRBV20-1 with TRBJ2-5, with D tentatively TRBD1 (6 bases). The CDR3 has 12 residues. V dropped 3 bases and J dropped 5 bases, with 10 bases sitting between them. From germline, CDR1 is DFQATT and CDR2 SNEGSKA (reference sequence). The CDR3: CSASWGRETQYF. The CDR3 DNA reads as TGCAGTGCTAGTTGGGGGCGGGAGACCCAGTACTTC.

The DNA for the CDR3 is TGCGCCAGCAGCCCCGTAAAGGGGGATGGCTACACCTTC. Translation gives CASSPVKGDGYTF. The V and J genes are TRBV5-1 and TRBJ1-2; a weak D match, TRBD1 (6 bases). Trimming took off 4 bases at V and 6 bases at J, with 13 bases between the two ends. This CDR3 is built from 13 residues. CDR1 is SGHRS, CDR2 YFSETQ, per germline.

This clone came up once. V is TRBV3-1 (or the pseudogene TRBV3-2) and J is TRBJ1-2, with TRBD1 as a possible D gene (6 bases). There are 13 residues in the CDR3. Trimming took 2 bases from V and 4 from J, leaving 8 bases between them. CDR1 and CDR2 (germline): LGHDT, YNNKEL (reference sequence). The CDR3 DNA reads as TGTGCCAGCAGCCAAAGGACAGTCTATGGCTACACCTTC. Its translation is CASSQRTVYGYTF.

V is TRBV4-1 and J is TRBJ2-1, with 7 bases aligning to TRBD2. J was trimmed by 4 bases and V by 4 bases; bases with no gene match: 13. The CDR3 length is 17 residues. Germline V gene lookup returns CDR1 MGHRA and CDR2 YSYEKL. CDR3 residues: CASSRGARSGVYNEQFF. CDR3 sequence (DNA): TGCGCCAGCAGCCGAGGGGCCCGGAGCGGGGTTTACAATGAGCAGTTCTTC.

The genes are TRBV11-2 and TRBJ1-2; 10 bases align to TRBD1. The germline gives CDR1 SGHAT, CDR2 FQNNGV. Germline trimming cut 1 base from V and 6 bases from J; bases unmatched to any gene: 8. The CDR3 loop spans 16 amino acids. The CDR3 DNA sequence: TGTGCCAGCAGCTTAGCGACAGGGGGCGCGATAGATGGCTACACCTTC. The encoded protein is CASSLATGGAIDGYTF.

The rearrangement links TRBV6-4 to TRBJ1-6; 7 bases fit TRBD1. CDR1 is MRHNA, CDR2 SNTAGT, per germline. This CDR3 is 15 amino acids long. V dropped 3 bases and J dropped 7; count of bases not matched to a gene: 6. CDR3 nucleotides: TGTGCCAGCAGTGAACAGGGGACGGGAAATTCACCCCTCCACTTT. It yields the protein CASSEQGTGNSPLHF.

V gene TRBV29-1 combines with J gene TRBJ2-5; no definite D call. The CDR3 totals 13 residues. The V and J ends lost 0 bases and 2 bases respectively, with 7 bases between them. Germline values: CDR1 SQVTM, CDR2 ANQGSEA. CDR3 sequence reads: CSVEEGSQETQYF. In nucleotides, the CDR3 is TGCAGCGTTGAAGAGGGATCACAAGAGACCCAGTACTTC. The full variable domain, in which reference TRBV29-1 and TRBJ2-5 provide the parts outside the CDR3, is SAVISQKPSRDICQRGTSLTIQCQVDSQVTMMFWYRQQPGQSLTLIATANQGSEATYESGFVIDKFPISRPNLTFSTLTVSNMSPEDSSIYLCSVEEGSQETQYFGPGTRLLVL.

The chain combines TRBV6-5 with TRBJ1-4, with 10 positions matching TRBD1. Looked up from germline, CDR1 is MNHEY and CDR2 is SVGAGI. The ends lost 7 bases at V and 4 bases at J; junction bases unmatched: 6. The CDR3 covers 15 residues. The CDR3 sequence: CASNPGTGDNEKLFF. The DNA for the CDR3 is TGTGCCAGCAATCCCGGGACAGGGGATAATGAAAAACTGTTTTTT.

This clone was seen more than once but under ten times. This chain uses TRBV19 with TRBJ1-3; weak D call: TRBD1 (6 bases). In germline, CDR1 is LNHDA, CDR2 SQIVND (reference sequence). V lost 1 base and J 0 bases, leaving 16 bases between the germline ends. This CDR3 comprises 18 residues. The CDR3 DNA reads as TGTGCCAGTAGTATAGGTACACAGGGCATCGGCTCTGGAAACACCATATATTTT. This codes for CASSIGTQGIGSGNTIYF.

This clone was found once. CDR3 loop: CASNSFTGQKLSGAEAFF. The CDR3 coding sequence is TGTGCCAGCAATTCCTTTACGGGACAAAAACTCTCGGGCGCTGAAGCTTTCTTT. The rearrangement joins TRBV27 to TRBJ1-1; perhaps TRBD1 as D (6 bases). The V end lost 7 bases, the J end lost 6 bases, and 30 bases lay between the germline ends. From germline, CDR1 is MNHEY and CDR2 SMNVEV (reference sequence). The CDR3 contains 18 residues.

The V gene is TRBV7-2, the J gene TRBJ2-3, with 9 bases that match TRBD1. The CDR3 spans 15 residues. Per germline, CDR1 SGHTA and CDR2 FQGNSA. The junction had 6 bases not matched to a gene; V was cut back by 2 bases and J by 6 bases. The CDR3 bases are TGTGCCAGCAGCTTAACGGGACAGGGCGTGGATACGCAGTATTTT. It codes for CASSLTGQGVDTQYF.

This chain joins TRBV30 and TRBJ1-3, with TRBD1 as a possible D gene (6 bases). Trimming removed 2 bases at V and 4 bases at J, with 12 bases between. CDR3 size: 14 residues. The germline CDR1 and CDR2 sequences are GTSNPN and SVGIG (reference sequence). The CDR3 here is CAWSRPGVGNTIYF. CDR3 DNA sequence: TGTGCCTGGAGTCGTCCAGGGGTCGGAAACACCATATATTTT.

The V gene is TRBV6-2 or TRBV6-3, the J gene TRBJ2-3; 9 bases line up with TRBD2. The CDR3 consists of 14 residues. The junction had 3 bases not matched to a gene; V was cut back by 4 bases and J by 4 bases. Germline V gene sequence: CDR1 MNHEY, CDR2 SVGEGT. CDR3 nucleotides: TGTGCCAGCAGTTCCGGCGGGGGGGCAGATACGCAGTATTTT. This encodes CASSSGGGADTQYF.

The V call is TRBV3-1 (or the pseudogene TRBV3-2), the J call TRBJ1-1; D gene ambiguous. The V end was cut by 1 base, the J end by 10 bases, with 7 bases between. The CDR3 is 11 amino acids. Germline CDR1 reads LGHDT; CDR2 reads YNNKEL (reference sequence). The CDR3 DNA reads as TGTGCCAGCAGCCAAGTGGGGTTAGCTTTCTTT. Encoded protein: CASSQVGLAFF.

V is TRBV10-3 and J is TRBJ2-1; the D is unclear. This CDR3 contains 16 residues. V lost 0 bases and J lost 5, with 14 bases in between. Germline CDR1 ENHRY, CDR2 SYGVKD. The CDR3 region has the DNA TGTGCCATCAGTGAGTCGACGTTAGGCAGCCACAATGAGCAGTTCTTC. It translates to CAISESTLGSHNEQFF.

The genes are TRBV27 and TRBJ2-2, with a possible D match to TRBD2 (5 bases). There are 13 residues in the CDR3. The V gene lost 2 bases and the J gene lost 7 bases, with 8 bases spanning the gap. The germline CDR1 and CDR2 sequences are MNHEY and SMNVEV (reference sequence). The CDR3, as DNA: TGTGCCAGCAGTTTAACTAGGGTCGGGGAGCTGTTTTTT. Encoded protein: CASSLTRVGELFF.

This chain connects TRBV30 to TRBJ2-7, with D possibly being TRBD2 (6 bases). V gave up 4 bases and J gave up 0 bases, with 16 bases separating them. In germline, CDR1 is GTSNPN, CDR2 SVGIG (reference sequence). There are 15 residues in the CDR3. This CDR3 is CAWTPVADSSYEQYF. CDR3 sequence (DNA): TGTGCCTGGACCCCTGTAGCGGATAGCTCCTACGAGCAGTACTTC.

This chain connects TRBV11-2 to TRBJ1-3; 7 bases align to TRBD1. Germline loops: CDR1 SGHAT, CDR2 FQNNGV. The CDR3 extends over 13 amino acids. The ends lost 5 bases at V and 5 bases at J; junction bases unmatched: 3. The DNA for the CDR3 is TGTGCCAGCAGCCGGACAGGAAGAAACACCATATATTTT. It yields the protein CASSRTGRNTIYF.

The CDR3 is CASSATWTEAFF. CDR3 in DNA: TGTGCCAGCAGCGCAACGTGGACTGAAGCTTTCTTT. This chain joins TRBV14 and TRBJ1-1; D remains unclear. There are 12 residues in the CDR3. V lost 5 bases and J 5 bases, leaving 9 bases between the germline ends. CDR1 and CDR2 (germline): SGHDN, FVKESK.

This chain joins TRBV2 and TRBJ1-4; no reliable D call. Germline V gives CDR1 SNHLY, CDR2 FYNNEI. This CDR3 has 12 residues. The germline V and J ends were trimmed by 8 bases and 7 bases, with 11 bases remaining between them. CDR3 residues: CASGLNREKLFF. The CDR3 DNA reads as TGTGCCAGCGGACTTAATCGTGAAAAACTGTTTTTT. The full variable domain, in which reference TRBV2 and TRBJ1-4 provide the parts outside the CDR3, is EPEVTQTPSHQVTQMGQEVILRCVPISNHLYFYWYRQILGQKVEFLVSFYNNEISEKSEIFDDQFSVERPDGSNFTLKIRSTKLEDSAMYFCASGLNREKLFFGSGTQLSVL.

J is TRBJ1-1 and V is TRBV7-8; D is perhaps TRBD1 (5 bases). Trimming pared 5 bases from V and 2 bases from J, leaving 15 bases between. Germline V gene data show CDR1 as SGHVS and CDR2 as FQNEAQ. There are 15 residues in the CDR3. The CDR3 nucleotides read TGTGCCAGCAGCCCGAGGACACGAATTAACACTGAAGCTTTCTTT. This encodes CASSPRTRINTEAFF.

This clone is a singleton in its sample. V is TRBV2 and J is TRBJ2-5; TRBD2 might be the D (5 bases). The CDR3 covers 16 residues. Trimming stripped 4 bases from V and 1 base from J, with 16 bases between. Germline assignment: CDR1 SNHLY and CDR2 FYNNEI. DNA for the CDR3: TGTGCCAGCAGTGGCTCCTACGCGGGTTTCCAAGAGACCCAGTACTTC. It specifies CASSGSYAGFQETQYF. Together with reference TRBV2 and TRBJ2-5, the CDR3 gives the full variable domain: EPEVTQTPSHQVTQMGQEVILRCVPISNHLYFYWYRQILGQKVEFLVSFYNNEISEKSEIFDDQFSVERPDGSNFTLKIRSTKLEDSAMYFCASSGSYAGFQETQYFGPGTRLLVL.

J is TRBJ2-4 and V is TRBV5-1; D is tentatively TRBD1 or TRBD2 (5 bases each). Germline V CDR1 and CDR2: SGHRS, YFSETQ. Deletions cut 3 bases from V and 6 bases from J, with 10 bases between. There are 13 residues in the CDR3. The CDR3 sequence: CASSSGPRNIQYF. In nucleotides, the CDR3 is TGCGCCAGCAGCTCGGGACCGCGAAACATTCAGTACTTC.

This clone was seen just once. This sequence joins TRBV7-6 and TRBJ2-5; 7 bases align to TRBD1. J was trimmed by 3 bases and V by 1 base; bases with no gene match: 5. Per germline, CDR1 SGHVS and CDR2 FNYEAQ. The CDR3 length is 15 residues. DNA of the CDR3: TGTGCCAGCAGCTTAGTCTCAGGGGGAGAAGAGACCCAGTACTTC. Amino acids: CASSLVSGGEETQYF.

The rearrangement uses TRBV28 and TRBJ2-1; D remains unclear. The CDR3 spans 17 residues. Germline assignment: CDR1 MDHEN and CDR2 SYDVKM. V gave up 4 bases and J gave up 0 bases, with 16 bases separating them. The CDR3 nucleotides read TGTGCCAGCAGTTCCTGGCCGACTCAGAGCTCCTACAATGAGCAGTTCTTC. Translating it yields CASSSWPTQSSYNEQFF.

V is TRBV7-9 and J is TRBJ2-2; 10 nucleotides align to TRBD2. The J segment lost 7 bases and the V segment lost 2 bases, leaving 4 bases of the junction unmatched. This CDR3 has 15 residues. The germline V gene has CDR1 SEHNR and CDR2 FQNEAQ (reference sequence). CDR3 protein: CASSLWTSGDGELFF. DNA of the CDR3: TGTGCCAGCAGCTTATGGACTAGCGGCGACGGGGAGCTGTTTTTT.

V gene TRBV30 combines with J gene TRBJ1-3; TRBD1 is a possible D gene (6 bases). The CDR3 consists of 15 residues. Per the germline V gene, CDR1 is GTSNPN and CDR2 is SVGIG (reference sequence). Trimming left V 5 bases short and J 4 bases short, with 18 bases between. The CDR3 reads CAWALGGASGNTIYF. The CDR3 DNA follows: TGTGCCTGGGCCCTAGGGGGGGCTTCAGGAAACACCATATATTTT.

This chain connects TRBV27 to TRBJ1-5, with D perhaps TRBD1 (5 bases). Trimming removed 6 bases from V and 7 bases from J, with 13 bases in between. The CDR3 consists of 13 residues. The germline CDR1 and CDR2 sequences are MNHEY and SMNVEV (reference sequence). CDR3 sequence: CASSFGARQPQHF. CDR3 bases: TGTGCCAGCAGCTTCGGGGCTCGGCAGCCCCAGCATTTT.

The rearrangement joins TRBV6-4 to TRBJ1-2; the D is unclear. CDR1 and CDR2 from the germline V gene are MRHNA and SNTAGT. Trimming took off 0 bases at V and 7 bases at J, with 15 bases between the two ends. The CDR3 extends over 15 amino acids. CDR3 coding DNA: TGTGCCAGCAGTGACTCGACCAAGCCCGCCTCTGGCTACACCTTC. Translated: CASSDSTKPASGYTF.

This clone was seen a few times. J is TRBJ1-2 and V is TRBV9; D uncertain. CDR1 is SGDLS and CDR2 is YYNGEE in the germline V gene. The CDR3 consists of 16 residues. V lost 0 bases and J lost 4, with 16 bases in between. This chain's CDR3 is CASSVGPPTAFYGYTF. The CDR3 DNA is TGTGCCAGCAGCGTAGGGCCCCCTACAGCTTTCTATGGCTACACCTTC.

V gene TRBV2 combines with J gene TRBJ2-2; maybe TRBD2 (6 bases). Germline CDR1 reads SNHLY; CDR2 reads FYNNEI. The length of the CDR3 is 14 residues. V dropped 8 bases and J dropped 0 bases, with 10 bases sitting between them. The CDR3 protein is CASGGLSNTGELFF. CDR3 nucleotides: TGTGCCAGCGGGGGGTTATCGAACACCGGGGAGCTGTTTTTT.